The sequence of this T cell receptor beta chain was determined in a study of blood T cell repertoires in COVID-19. Looked up from germline, CDR1 is KGHSH and CDR2 is LQKENI. The CDR3 runs 12 residues. The germline V and J ends were trimmed by 3 bases and 8 bases, with 9 bases remaining between them. This clone was recorded once. Here immunoSEQ multiplex PCR was the method, and the copy in TCRdb shows in-frame clones only, minus some. Of hundreds of thousands of clones in the sample, nearly 90% are singletons; the top ten hold just under 9.5%. The material sequenced was PBMCs or T cells enriched from blood (not recorded which). The rearrangement joins TRBV18 to TRBJ2-3; possible D gene TRBD2, 6 bases. The clonotype comes from a woman between 25 and 40 years old who had recovered from COVID-19. CDR3 loop: CASSPTEGTQYF. DNA for the CDR3: TGTGCCAGCTCACCCACGGAGGGTACGCAGTATTTT.